The 17 T cell receptor beta chains in this list originate from one sample, sequenced in a study of patients and donors after allogeneic stem cell transplantation. A single record per CDR3 protein comes from TCRdb applying MiXCR to the RT-PCR reads. The sample records some 200,000 distinct CDR3 sequences, roughly two fifths being singletons. Sequencing was done on a sample of blood, either unsorted or a sorted T cell fraction (not recorded which). The receptors shown here come from a human donor who was either an allogeneic HSCT recipient or a stem cell or donor lymphocyte infusion donor (not recorded which). It is not recorded whose cells these are; they may come from a transplant donor.

This clonotype has more than one count but fewer than ten. The chain's CDR3 is CASSILGTGAYNEQFF. The CDR3, as DNA: TGCGCCAGCAGCATCCTAGGGACAGGGGCCTACAATGAGCAGTTCTTC. The rearrangement uses TRBV5-1 and TRBJ2-1; TRBD1 aligns across 10 bases. The V gene's germline CDR1 is SGHRS and CDR2 YFSETQ. After removal of 4 bases from V and 2 bases from J, the junction contained 6 bases not matched to a gene. The CDR3 is 16 amino acids.

Regarding this clonotype: An end of the junction differs from the germline gene, which may be a read error. The chain employs TRBV12-3 or TRBV12-4 and TRBJ1-4; D possibly corresponds to TRBD1 (5 bases). CDR3 length: 15 residues. CDR3 loop: CASIPRQFTHEKLLF. The CDR3 region has the DNA TGTGCCAGCATTCCTCGACAGTTCACGCATGAAAAACTGCTTTTT.

The genes are TRBV13 and TRBJ2-3; tentative D call: TRBD2 (5 bases). The germline gives CDR1 PRHDT, CDR2 FYEKMQ (reference sequence). Trimming cost V 4 bases and J 0 bases, with 11 bases left between them. This CDR3 is 15 amino acids long. The CDR3 coding sequence is TGTGCCAGCAGCTCAGCGGTGGACAGCACAGATACGCAGTATTTT. Protein sequence: CASSSAVDSTDTQYF.

The chain couples TRBV9 to TRBJ1-2; D ambiguous. The CDR3 length is 13 residues. The V gene's germline CDR1 is SGDLS and CDR2 YYNGEE. The germline V and J ends were trimmed by 0 bases and 8 bases, with 11 bases remaining between them. The CDR3, as DNA: TGTGCCAGCAGCGTAGTGTCTTCAGAAGGCTACACCTTC. Translation: CASSVVSSEGYTF.

The chain combines TRBV6-6 with TRBJ2-5, with no clear D. From germline, CDR1 is MNHNY and CDR2 SVGAGI (reference sequence). The CDR3 covers 14 residues. The V end lost 6 bases, the J end lost 2 bases, and 13 bases lay between the germline ends. CDR3 residues: CASSPSRVQETQYF. Here the CDR3 DNA reads TGTGCCAGCAGCCCTAGTAGGGTTCAAGAGACCCAGTACTTC.

The chain links TRBV27 to TRBJ2-2, with no clear D. The CDR3 consists of 13 residues. In germline, CDR1 is MNHEY, CDR2 SMNVEV (reference sequence). The ends were cut back, 4 bases at V and 4 bases at J, with 7 bases in the middle. The CDR3 is CASSSQLTGELFF. The DNA of the CDR3 is TGTGCCAGCAGTTCACAGCTCACCGGGGAGCTGTTTTTT.

This rearrangement joins TRBV4-2 to TRBJ1-5, with D possibly being TRBD1 (6 bases). The CDR3 length is 15 residues. The V end was cut by 0 bases, the J end by 6 bases, with 12 bases between. The germline gives CDR1 LGHNA, CDR2 YNFKEQ. The CDR3 region is CASSQDAGAGQPQHF. The CDR3 DNA follows: TGTGCCAGCAGCCAAGATGCAGGGGCCGGTCAGCCCCAGCATTTT.

The chain is built from TRBV12-3 or TRBV12-4 and TRBJ2-1; 10 bases match TRBD2. The junction had 15 bases not matched to a gene; V was cut back by 0 bases and J by 4 bases. The length of the CDR3 is 20 residues. The chain's CDR3 is CASSLALMDLAGAFYNEQFF. For the CDR3, the DNA is TGTGCCAGCAGTTTAGCGCTAATGGATCTAGCGGGAGCATTTTACAATGAGCAGTTCTTC.

CDR3 coding DNA: TGTGCCAGCAGCGTAGTGGGAGGGGCATCCACTGAAGCTTTCTTT. Translated, it gives CASSVVGGASTEAFF. The rearrangement links TRBV9 to TRBJ1-1, with D maybe TRBD1 (5 bases). Germline-derived CDR1 and CDR2 are SGDLS and YYNGEE. V lost 0 bases, J lost 4 bases, and 13 bases lay in between. The CDR3 has 15 amino acids.

This clonotype was observed a few times. The chain combines TRBV11-2 with TRBJ1-3, with a tentative D call TRBD1 (5 bases). CDR1 is SGHAT, CDR2 FQNNGV, per germline. The V and J ends lost 3 bases and 0 bases respectively, with 21 bases between them. The CDR3 has 19 amino acids. DNA for the CDR3: TGTGCCAGCAGCTTCGGGACCTCAAGGGCAATGCACTCTGGAAACACCATATATTTT. Translating it yields CASSFGTSRAMHSGNTIYF.

This clonotype was seen a handful of times. V gene TRBV9 combines with J gene TRBJ1-1, with D unresolved. Germline CDR1 reads SGDLS; CDR2 reads YYNGEE. V lost 3 bases to trimming and J lost 1 base, with 13 bases between them. CDR3 length equals 15 residues. In nucleotides, the CDR3 is TGTGCCAGCAGCGACTCTATGGGGTCGAACACTGAAGCTTTCTTT. Amino acid sequence: CASSDSMGSNTEAFF. Combining the CDR3 with reference TRBV9 and TRBJ1-1 gives the whole variable domain DSGVTQTPKHLITATGQRVTLRCSPRSGDLSVYWYQQSLDQGLQFLIQYYNGEERAKGNILERFSAQQFPDLHSELNLSSLELGDSALYFCASSDSMGSNTEAFFGQGTRLTVV.

V is TRBV6-5 and J is TRBJ1-6; D call uncertain. Between the trimmed V and J ends, which lost 6 bases and 7 bases, there was a span of 13 bases. Germline CDR1 is MNHEY and CDR2 is SVGAGI. The CDR3 length is 14 residues. The CDR3 loop reads CASRAEAVNSPLHF. CDR3 bases: TGTGCCAGCAGGGCCGAGGCGGTGAATTCACCCCTCCACTTT.

The V call is TRBV4-3, the J call TRBJ1-6; D possibly corresponds to TRBD1 (5 bases). V lost 3 bases to trimming and J lost 9 bases, with 21 bases between them. Germline CDR1 LGHNA, CDR2 YSLEER. This CDR3 is 17 amino acids long. The CDR3 spells CASSQHRRVGSGSPLHF. CDR3 coding DNA: TGCGCCAGCAGCCAGCATCGCAGGGTAGGATCAGGTTCACCCCTCCACTTT.

This clonotype was seen a few times. The chain uses TRBV6-6 and TRBJ2-5; 13 bases are a match to TRBD2. Trimming cost V 5 bases and J 4 bases; bases outside gene matches: 1. The CDR3 contains 14 residues. Germline V gene data show CDR1 as MNHNY and CDR2 as SVGAGI (reference sequence). CDR3 nucleotides: TGTGCCAGCAGTCGGACTAGCGGGAGAGAGACCCAGTACTTC. It is translated as CASSRTSGRETQYF.

This clonotype was seen a few times. The rearrangement links TRBV12-3 or TRBV12-4 to TRBJ2-4, with a tentative D call TRBD2 (6 bases). The V gene lost 6 bases and the J gene lost 10 bases, with 16 bases spanning the gap. CDR3 size: 13 residues. The chain's CDR3 is CASSAAQAGIQYF. As DNA, the CDR3 is TGTGCCAGCAGCGCCGCACAGGCGGGGATTCAGTACTTC.

This sequence joins TRBV27 and TRBJ2-1; either TRBD1 or TRBD2 may fit D (5 bases each). CDR1 is MNHEY and CDR2 is SMNVEV in the germline V gene (reference sequence). The CDR3 totals 14 residues. V was trimmed by 8 bases and J by 1 base, leaving 12 bases between them. The CDR3 coding sequence is TGTGCCAGCCAGCCAGAGGGGTCCTACAATGAGCAGTTCTTC. It encodes CASQPEGSYNEQFF.

The rearrangement joins TRBV6-5 to TRBJ1-1, with D possibly TRBD1 on 5 matching bases. Trimming cost V 5 bases and J 4 bases, with 8 bases left between them. Per the germline V gene, CDR1 is MNHEY and CDR2 is SVGAGI. This CDR3 is 12 amino acids long. CDR3 DNA sequence: TGTGCCAGCAGTGACCAGGGCACTGAAGCTTTCTTT. It codes for CASSDQGTEAFF.